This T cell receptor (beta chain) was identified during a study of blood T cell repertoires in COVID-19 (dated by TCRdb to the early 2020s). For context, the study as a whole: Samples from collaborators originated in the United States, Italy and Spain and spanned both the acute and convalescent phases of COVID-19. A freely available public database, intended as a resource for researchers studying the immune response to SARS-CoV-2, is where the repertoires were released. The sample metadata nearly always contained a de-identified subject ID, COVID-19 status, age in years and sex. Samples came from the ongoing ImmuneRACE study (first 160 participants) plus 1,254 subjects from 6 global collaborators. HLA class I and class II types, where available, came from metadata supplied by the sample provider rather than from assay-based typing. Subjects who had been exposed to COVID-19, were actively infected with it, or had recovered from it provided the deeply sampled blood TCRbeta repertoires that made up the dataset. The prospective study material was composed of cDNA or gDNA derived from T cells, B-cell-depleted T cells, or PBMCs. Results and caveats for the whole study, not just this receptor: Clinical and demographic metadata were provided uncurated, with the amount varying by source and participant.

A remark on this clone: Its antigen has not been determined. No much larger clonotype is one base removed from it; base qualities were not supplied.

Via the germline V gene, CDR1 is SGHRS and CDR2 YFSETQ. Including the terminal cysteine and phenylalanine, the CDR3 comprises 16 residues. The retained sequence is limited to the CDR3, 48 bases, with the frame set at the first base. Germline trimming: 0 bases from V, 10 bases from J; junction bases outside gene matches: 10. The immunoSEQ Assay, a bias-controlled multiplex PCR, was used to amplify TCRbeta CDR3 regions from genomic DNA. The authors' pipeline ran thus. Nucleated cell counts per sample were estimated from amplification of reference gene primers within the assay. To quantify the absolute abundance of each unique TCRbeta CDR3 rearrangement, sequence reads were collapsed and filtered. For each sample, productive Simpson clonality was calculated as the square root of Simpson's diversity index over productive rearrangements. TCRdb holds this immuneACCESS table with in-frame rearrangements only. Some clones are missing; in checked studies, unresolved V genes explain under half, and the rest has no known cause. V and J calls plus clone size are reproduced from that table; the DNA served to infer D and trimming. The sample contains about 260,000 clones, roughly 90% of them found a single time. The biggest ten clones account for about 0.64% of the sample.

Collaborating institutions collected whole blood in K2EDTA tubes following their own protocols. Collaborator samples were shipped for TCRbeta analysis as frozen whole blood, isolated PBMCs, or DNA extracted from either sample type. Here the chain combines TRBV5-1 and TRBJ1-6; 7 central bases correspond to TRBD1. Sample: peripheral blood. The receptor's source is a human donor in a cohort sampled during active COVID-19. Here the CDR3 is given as CASSLDPDREGSPLHF. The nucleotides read TGCGCCAGCAGCTTGGACCCTGACAGGGAAGGATCACCCCTCCACTTT.